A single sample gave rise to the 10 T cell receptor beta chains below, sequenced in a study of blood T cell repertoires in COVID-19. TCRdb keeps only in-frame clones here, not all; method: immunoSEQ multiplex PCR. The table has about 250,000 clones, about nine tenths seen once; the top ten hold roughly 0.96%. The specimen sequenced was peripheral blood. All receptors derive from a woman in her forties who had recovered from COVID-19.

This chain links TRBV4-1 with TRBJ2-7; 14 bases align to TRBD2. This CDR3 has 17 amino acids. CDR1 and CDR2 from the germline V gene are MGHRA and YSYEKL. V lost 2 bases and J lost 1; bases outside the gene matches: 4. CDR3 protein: CASSQSGLAGDSYEQYF. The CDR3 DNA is TGCGCCAGCAGCCAATCGGGACTAGCGGGAGATTCCTACGAGCAGTACTTC.

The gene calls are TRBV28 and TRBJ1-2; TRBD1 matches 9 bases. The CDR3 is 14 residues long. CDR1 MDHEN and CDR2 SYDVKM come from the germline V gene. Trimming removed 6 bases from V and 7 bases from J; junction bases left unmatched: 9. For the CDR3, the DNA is TGTGCCAGCAGCTTCGACAGGGGGGGCGGTGGCTACACCTTC. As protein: CASSFDRGGGGYTF.

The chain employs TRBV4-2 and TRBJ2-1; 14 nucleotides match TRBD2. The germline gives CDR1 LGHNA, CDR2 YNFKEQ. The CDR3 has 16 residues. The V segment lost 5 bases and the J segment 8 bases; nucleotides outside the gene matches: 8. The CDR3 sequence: CASSKTSGRAGDEQFF. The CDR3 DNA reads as TGTGCCAGCAGCAAGACTAGCGGGAGGGCCGGAGATGAGCAGTTCTTC.

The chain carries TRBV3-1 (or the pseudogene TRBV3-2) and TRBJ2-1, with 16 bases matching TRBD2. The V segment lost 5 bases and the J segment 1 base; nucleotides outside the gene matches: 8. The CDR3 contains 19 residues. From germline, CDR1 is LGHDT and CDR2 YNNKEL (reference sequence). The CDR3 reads CASSTRGTSGRGSYNEQFF. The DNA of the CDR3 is TGTGCCAGCAGCACCCGTGGGACTAGCGGGAGGGGATCCTACAATGAGCAGTTCTTC.

The CDR3 here is CASSPWNLAIEQYF. The CDR3, as DNA: TGTGCCAGCAGCCCCTGGAACCTAGCGATCGAGCAGTACTTC. The rearrangement joins TRBV3-1 (or the pseudogene TRBV3-2) to TRBJ2-7; maybe TRBD2 (6 bases). Germline values: CDR1 LGHDT, CDR2 YNNKEL (reference sequence). This CDR3 comprises 14 residues. V was trimmed by 4 bases and J by 6 bases, leaving 16 bases between them.

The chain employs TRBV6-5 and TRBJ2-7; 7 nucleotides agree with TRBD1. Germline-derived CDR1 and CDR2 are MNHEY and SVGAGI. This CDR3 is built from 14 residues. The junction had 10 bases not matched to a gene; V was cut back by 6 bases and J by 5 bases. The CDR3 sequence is CASRRQGASDEQYF. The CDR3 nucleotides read TGTGCCAGCAGACGACAGGGAGCGAGCGACGAGCAGTACTTC.

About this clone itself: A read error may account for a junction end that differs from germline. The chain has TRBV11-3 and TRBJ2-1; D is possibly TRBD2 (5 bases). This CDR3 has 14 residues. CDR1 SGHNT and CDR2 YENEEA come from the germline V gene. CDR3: CAGSLASGYNEQFF. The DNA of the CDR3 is TGTGCCGGCAGCTTAGCGTCAGGATACAATGAGCAGTTCTTC.

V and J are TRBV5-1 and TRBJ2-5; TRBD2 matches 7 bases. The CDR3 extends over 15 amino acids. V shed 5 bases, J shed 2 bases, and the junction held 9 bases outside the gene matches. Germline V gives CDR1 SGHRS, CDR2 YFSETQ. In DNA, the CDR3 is TGCGCCAGCAGAAGCTCAGCGGGGTGGCAAGAGACCCAGTACTTC. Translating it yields CASRSSAGWQETQYF. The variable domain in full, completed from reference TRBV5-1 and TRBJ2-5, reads KAGVTQTPRYLIKTRGQQVTLSCSPISGHRSVSWYQQTPGQGLQFLFEYFSETQRNKGNFPGRFSGRQFSNSRSEMNVSTLELGDSALYLCASRSSAGWQETQYFGPGTRLLVL.

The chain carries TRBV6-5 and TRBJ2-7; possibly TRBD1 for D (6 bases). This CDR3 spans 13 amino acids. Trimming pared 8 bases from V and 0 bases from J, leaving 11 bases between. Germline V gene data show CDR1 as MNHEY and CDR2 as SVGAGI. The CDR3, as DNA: TGTGCCAGCGGGGGCCGGGTCTCCTACGAGCAGTACTTC. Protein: CASGGRVSYEQYF.

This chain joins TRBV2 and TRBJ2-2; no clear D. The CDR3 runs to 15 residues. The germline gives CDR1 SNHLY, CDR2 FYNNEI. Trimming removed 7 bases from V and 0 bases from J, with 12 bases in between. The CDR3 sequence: CASTPTRSNTGELFF. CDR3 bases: TGTGCCAGCACTCCGACTCGATCGAACACCGGGGAGCTGTTTTTT. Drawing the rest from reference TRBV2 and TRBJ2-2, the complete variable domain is EPEVTQTPSHQVTQMGQEVILRCVPISNHLYFYWYRQILGQKVEFLVSFYNNEISEKSEIFDDQFSVERPDGSNFTLKIRSTKLEDSAMYFCASTPTRSNTGELFFGEGSRLTVL.